Below, one TCR beta chain is given with its context. This sample was included in a study of cytomegalovirus exposure and HLA in healthy donors. A multiplex PCR was run with 60 Vbeta primers and 13 Jbeta primers. The data were produced by immunoSEQ multiplex PCR, yet TCRdb's version contains in-frame clones alone and is incomplete. The sample yields over 150,000 clones, approximately 84% seen once. Looked up from germline, CDR1 is SGHRS and CDR2 is YFSETQ. There are 16 residues in the CDR3. Losses at the gene ends were 0 bases for V and 2 bases for J; bases not matched to a gene: 5. The gene calls are TRBV5-1 and TRBJ1-5, with 7 bases aligning to TRBD1. Sequenced material: PBMCs. The receptor's source is a man aged 18 to 29 in good health and CMV-seronegative. The DNA for the CDR3 is TGCGCCAGCAGCTTGGGACAGGGCGGGCGCAATCAGCCCCAGCATTTT. Translated: CASSLGQGGRNQPQHF.